The 30 T cell receptor beta chains reported below all come from one sample, sequenced in a study of blood T cells in healthy people across ages. A second roughly 6 to 12 cycle PCR used barcoded and J-beta primers. In TCRdb, the 5' RACE reads were re-called with MiXCR into one record per CDR3 protein. The sample has about 800,000 distinct CDR3 sequences, roughly 60% seen once. Sequencing input: blood. The source is a man in his thirties or forties in good health.

The V and J genes are TRBV14 and TRBJ2-1; 9 bases map to TRBD2. The germline V gene has CDR1 SGHDN and CDR2 FVKESK. The CDR3 is 15 amino acids. Trimming cost V 4 bases and J 9 bases; bases outside gene matches: 10. This CDR3 reads CASSLLLAGTSEQFF. Written as DNA, the CDR3 is TGTGCCAGCAGCCTATTACTAGCGGGTACATCTGAGCAGTTCTTC.

V is TRBV7-2 and J is TRBJ1-2; 8 positions agree with TRBD1. J lost 8 bases, V lost 5 bases, and 7 bases had no gene match. The CDR3 extends over 13 amino acids. Germline V CDR1 and CDR2: SGHTA, FQGNSA. The DNA of the CDR3 is TGTGCCAGCAGCCCGCAGACAGGGGAGGGCTACACCTTC. Translated, it gives CASSPQTGEGYTF. Based on the CDR3 plus reference TRBV7-2 and TRBJ1-2, the full variable domain is GAGVSQSPSNKVTEKGKDVELRCDPISGHTALYWYRQSLGQGLEFLIYFQGNSAPDKSGLPSDRFSAERTGGSVSTLTIQRTQQEDSAVYLCASSPQTGEGYTFGSGTRLTVV.

The chain joins TRBV20-1 to TRBJ2-1, with D possibly TRBD1 on 6 matching bases. CDR1 and CDR2 from the germline V gene are DFQATT and SNEGSKA (reference sequence). Trimming removed 6 bases from V and 8 bases from J, with 23 bases in between. The CDR3 spans 15 residues. Here the CDR3 DNA reads TGCAGTGCCCCGTCGCTAGCCGTTGGGGGCGATGAGCAGTTCTTC. It yields the protein CSAPSLAVGGDEQFF.

This clonotype was counted only a few times. The CDR3 sequence: CASSQEKGTSSNGYTF. Here the CDR3 DNA reads TGTGCCAGCAGCCAGGAGAAGGGAACGTCTTCCAATGGCTACACCTTC. This rearrangement joins TRBV7-2 to TRBJ1-2; D is unresolved. V shed 5 bases and J shed 6 bases, with 22 bases lying between them. Germline values: CDR1 SGHTA, CDR2 FQGNSA. The CDR3 runs 16 residues.

The chain employs TRBV9 and TRBJ2-7; the D is unclear. Germline-derived CDR1 and CDR2 are SGDLS and YYNGEE. V lost 0 bases to trimming and J lost 1 base, with 11 bases between them. CDR3 length equals 15 residues. CDR3 region: CASSVGAPISYEQYF. The CDR3 region has the DNA TGTGCCAGCAGCGTAGGAGCCCCGATTTCCTACGAGCAGTACTTC.

The chain has TRBV27 and TRBJ2-5; D is ambiguous. The DNA end is more similar to TRBJ2-7, so the J call may be wrong. CDR3 length: 14 amino acids. Germline-derived CDR1 and CDR2 are MNHEY and SMNVEV (reference sequence). The CDR3 protein is CASSFSFDEYEQYF. CDR3 in DNA: TGTGCCAGCAGTTTCTCCTTCGACGAATACGAGCAGTACTTC.

The chain recombines TRBV20-1 with TRBJ2-7; the D is unclear. The CDR3 is made up of 12 amino acids. Germline V CDR1 and CDR2: DFQATT, SNEGSKA (reference sequence). V was pared by 3 bases and J by 5 bases, with 11 bases between. CDR3 sequence: CSARYGIDEQYF. As DNA, the CDR3 is TGCAGTGCTAGGTATGGGATCGACGAGCAGTACTTC.

This clonotype was counted between two and nine times. J is TRBJ1-5 and V is TRBV2, with a possible D match to TRBD1 (5 bases). Trimming left V 0 bases short and J 1 base short, with 7 bases between. The germline V gene has CDR1 SNHLY and CDR2 FYNNEI. The length of the CDR3 is 15 residues. In DNA form, the CDR3 reads TGTGCCAGCAGTGAAGCGGGGGGAAGCAATCAGCCCCAGCATTTT. Translating it yields CASSEAGGSNQPQHF.

This chain uses TRBV2 with TRBJ1-1, with TRBD1 identical over 8 bases. The CDR3 contains 12 residues. The germline CDR1 and CDR2 sequences are SNHLY and FYNNEI. V trimming: 8 bases; J trimming: 4 bases; junction bases outside the gene matches: 3. In DNA, the CDR3 is TGTGCCAGCTCGACAGGGGCCACTGAAGCTTTCTTT. Its protein product is CASSTGATEAFF.

The gene calls are TRBV4-1 and TRBJ1-4, with 9 bases lining up with TRBD1. V trimming: 3 bases; J trimming: 0 bases; junction bases outside the gene matches: 11. Germline V gene lookup returns CDR1 MGHRA and CDR2 YSYEKL. The CDR3 has 19 amino acids. The DNA for the CDR3 is TGCGCCAGCAGCCAGTTCAACCCGGGACAGGGAACAACTAATGAAAAACTGTTTTTT. As protein: CASSQFNPGQGTTNEKLFF.

J is TRBJ2-3 and V is TRBV28; tentatively, D is TRBD2 (6 bases). This CDR3 is built from 15 residues. V was pared by 3 bases and J by 0 bases, with 10 bases between. Germline V lookup: CDR1 MDHEN, CDR2 SYDVKM. CDR3 sequence reads: CASSFGGISTDTQYF. As DNA, the CDR3 is TGTGCCAGCAGTTTCGGCGGGATCAGCACAGATACGCAGTATTTT.

J is TRBJ1-6 and V is TRBV20-1; 9 bases fit TRBD1. The germline CDR1 and CDR2 sequences are DFQATT and SNEGSKA (reference sequence). The CDR3 is 13 amino acids. V was clipped by 6 bases and J by 7 bases; unmatched bases: 4. CDR3 sequence (DNA): TGCAGTGCCTTCGGACAGGGGAATTCACCCCTCCACTTT. Translated: CSAFGQGNSPLHF.

The J gene is TRBJ1-6, the V gene TRBV7-6; 7 bases map to TRBD1. CDR1 and CDR2 (germline): SGHVS, FNYEAQ. With 6 bases clipped from V and 7 bases from J, the junction kept 12 bases outside the gene matches. This CDR3 is 16 amino acids long. The CDR3, as DNA: TGTGCCAGCAGTTTTACGGGACAGAGGGGAAATTCACCCCTCCACTTT. Translating gives CASSFTGQRGNSPLHF.

The CDR3 loop reads CASSFSSVPLGDTQYF. The CDR3 DNA is TGTGCCAGCAGTTTTTCCAGCGTTCCTCTAGGAGATACGCAGTATTTT. V usage is TRBV27 and J usage is TRBJ2-3; D gene ambiguous. There are 16 residues in the CDR3. V lost 3 bases to trimming and J lost 5 bases, with 18 bases between them. Germline V gene lookup returns CDR1 MNHEY and CDR2 SMNVEV (reference sequence).

This chain connects TRBV2 to TRBJ2-1, with TRBD1 as a possible D gene (5 bases). CDR1 is SNHLY, CDR2 FYNNEI, per germline. This CDR3 spans 12 amino acids. The V end was cut by 7 bases, the J end by 5 bases, with 9 bases between. In DNA form, the CDR3 reads TGTGCCAGCACACAGGTTAACAATGAGCAGTTCTTC. It yields the protein CASTQVNNEQFF.

This clonotype came up a few times. The chain has TRBV6-1 and TRBJ1-5; TRBD1 matches 7 bases. Germline trimming cut 10 bases from V and 4 bases from J; bases unmatched to any gene: 7. Germline-derived CDR1 and CDR2 are MNHNS and SASEGT. The CDR3 spans 13 residues. CDR3 in DNA: TGTGCCACCTGGGGACAGATAAATCAGCCCCAGCATTTT. Translated: CATWGQINQPQHF.

This clonotype appeared once. V gene TRBV6-1 combines with J gene TRBJ1-6; 7 bases are a match to TRBD1. Germline values: CDR1 MNHNS, CDR2 SASEGT. The CDR3 covers 15 residues. J gave up 8 bases and V 2 bases, and 6 bases lay outside the gene matches. Here the CDR3 reads CASSETGTAYSPLHF. The CDR3 nucleotides are TGTGCCAGCAGTGAAACCGGGACAGCCTATTCACCCCTCCACTTT.

The chain is built from TRBV5-6 and TRBJ1-2, with TRBD1 matching 7 bases. The V gene's germline CDR1 is SGHDT and CDR2 YYEEEE. There are 14 residues in the CDR3. V was clipped by 2 bases and J by 1 base; unmatched bases: 2. CDR3: CASSFGQDNYGYTF. In DNA, the CDR3 is TGTGCCAGCAGCTTCGGACAGGATAACTATGGCTACACCTTC.

There are a few counts of this clonotype. The V call is TRBV29-1, the J call TRBJ2-5, with TRBD2 matching 8 bases. The DNA end favors TRBJ2-7, so the J call may be wrong. CDR1 SQVTM and CDR2 ANQGSEA come from the germline V gene. CDR3 length equals 13 residues. The CDR3 loop is CSPGGGRIHEQYF. CDR3 in DNA: TGCAGCCCGGGGGGGGGGCGAATCCACGAGCAGTACTTC.

This clonotype has a handful of counts. J is TRBJ1-2 and V is TRBV20-1, with 7 bases fitting TRBD1. Germline values: CDR1 DFQATT, CDR2 SNEGSKA (reference sequence). J gave up 4 bases and V 2 bases, and 4 bases lay outside the gene matches. CDR3 size: 13 residues. The CDR3 DNA reads TGCAGTGCTAGACTGGACAGGCTCTATGGCTACACCTTC. It translates to CSARLDRLYGYTF.

The chain couples TRBV20-1 to TRBJ1-4; the D gene is possibly TRBD1 (5 bases). This CDR3 region has 14 residues. CDR1 and CDR2 from the germline V gene are DFQATT and SNEGSKA (reference sequence). V lost 1 base and J lost 4, with 10 bases in between. The CDR3 DNA reads TGCAGTGCTAGAGGAGGGGCCCTTAATGAAAAACTGTTTTTT. Translation: CSARGGALNEKLFF.

The chain combines TRBV20-1 with TRBJ2-1, with 8 bases lining up with TRBD2. The CDR3 extends over 17 amino acids. Trimming at V came to 0 bases and at J to 6 bases, leaving 13 bases not matched to a gene. The V gene's germline CDR1 is DFQATT and CDR2 SNEGSKA (reference sequence). The DNA for the CDR3 is TGCAGTGCTAGAGATCCCCCAAGCGGGAGCCCTGCCAATGAGCAGTTCTTC. The encoded protein is CSARDPPSGSPANEQFF.

V gene TRBV13 combines with J gene TRBJ2-7; D is possibly TRBD1 or TRBD2 (5 bases each). Trimming left V 5 bases short and J 5 bases short, with 19 bases between. There are 15 residues in the CDR3. The germline V gene has CDR1 PRHDT and CDR2 FYEKMQ (reference sequence). CDR3 nucleotide sequence: TGTGCCAGCAGCCCGGGGCCCGAGGGCTACCACGAGCAGTACTTC. Its protein product is CASSPGPEGYHEQYF.

In this sample, this clonotype turned up a few times. The rearrangement joins TRBV5-1 to TRBJ2-1; D possibly corresponds to TRBD2 (6 bases). Germline values: CDR1 SGHRS, CDR2 YFSETQ. The ends were cut back, 2 bases at V and 0 bases at J, with 12 bases in the middle. The CDR3 sequence is 16 residues long. In DNA form, the CDR3 reads TGCGCCAGCAGCTTATCGGGACTGAGCTCCTACAATGAGCAGTTCTTC. Encoded protein: CASSLSGLSSYNEQFF.

This clonotype occurred a few times. The chain is built from TRBV25-1 and TRBJ2-7; D might be TRBD1 (5 bases). Germline loops: CDR1 MGHDK, CDR2 SYGVNS. There are 15 residues in the CDR3. Trimming removed 4 bases at V and 0 bases at J, with 13 bases between. The CDR3 protein is CASSGSQGSSYEQYF. The CDR3 nucleotides read TGTGCCAGCAGTGGCTCTCAGGGATCCTCCTACGAGCAGTACTTC.

In this sample, this clonotype turned up a few times. The gene calls are TRBV29-1 and TRBJ2-1, with D possibly matching TRBD1 (6 bases). CDR1 is SQVTM, CDR2 ANQGSEA, per germline. This CDR3 has 12 residues. V lost 7 bases to trimming and J lost 9 bases, with 16 bases between them. CDR3 sequence (DNA): TGCAGCGCAATGGGACAACGGGGTGAGCAGTTCTTC. This gives the protein CSAMGQRGEQFF.

The chain couples TRBV7-9 to TRBJ2-1, with D tentatively TRBD1 or TRBD2 (5 bases each). The germline CDR1 and CDR2 sequences are SEHNR and FQNEAQ (reference sequence). Trimming cost V 4 bases and J 6 bases, with 13 bases left between them. The CDR3 extends over 14 amino acids. The CDR3 here is CASSSSGTRNEQFF. In DNA, the CDR3 is TGTGCCAGCAGCTCGTCCGGGACCCGCAATGAGCAGTTCTTC.

The chain links TRBV7-6 to TRBJ2-5; 7 bases fit TRBD2. CDR1 and CDR2 (germline): SGHVS, FNYEAQ. Trimming at V came to 2 bases and at J to 4 bases, leaving 7 bases not matched to a gene. This CDR3 region has 15 residues. The CDR3: CASSLIGGRVETQYF. CDR3 sequence (DNA): TGTGCCAGCAGCTTAATCGGCGGGAGAGTAGAGACCCAGTACTTC.

This clonotype showed up just a few times. CDR3 DNA sequence: TGCAGCGTTGCCCCCCAGGGGTTTTACGGCGAGCAGTACTTC. The encoded protein is CSVAPQGFYGEQYF. This sequence joins TRBV29-1 and TRBJ2-7; possible D gene TRBD1, 6 bases. Trimming left V 4 bases short and J 6 bases short, with 19 bases between. The length of the CDR3 is 14 residues. The germline gives CDR1 SQVTM, CDR2 ANQGSEA.

In its sample, this clonotype was seen a few times. The chain carries TRBV20-1 and TRBJ1-2; D uncertain. This CDR3 has 13 residues. The germline CDR1 and CDR2 sequences are DFQATT and SNEGSKA (reference sequence). V lost 3 bases and J lost 7, with 15 bases in between. The CDR3 is CSARSQSPGGYTF. CDR3 DNA: TGCAGTGCTAGGTCCCAGTCCCCGGGTGGCTACACCTTC.